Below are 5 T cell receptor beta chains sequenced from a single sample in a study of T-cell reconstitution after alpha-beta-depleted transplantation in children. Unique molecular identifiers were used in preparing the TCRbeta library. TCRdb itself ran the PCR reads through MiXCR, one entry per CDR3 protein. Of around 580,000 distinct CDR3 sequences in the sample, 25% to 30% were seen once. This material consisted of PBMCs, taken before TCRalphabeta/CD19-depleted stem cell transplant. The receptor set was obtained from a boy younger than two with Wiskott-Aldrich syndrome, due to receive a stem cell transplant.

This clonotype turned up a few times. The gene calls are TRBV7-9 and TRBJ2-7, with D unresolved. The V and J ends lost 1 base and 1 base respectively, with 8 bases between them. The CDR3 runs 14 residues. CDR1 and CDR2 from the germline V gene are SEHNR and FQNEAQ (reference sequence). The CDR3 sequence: CASSLELGSYEQYF. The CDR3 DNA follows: TGTGCCAGCAGCTTAGAATTGGGGTCCTACGAGCAGTACTTC.

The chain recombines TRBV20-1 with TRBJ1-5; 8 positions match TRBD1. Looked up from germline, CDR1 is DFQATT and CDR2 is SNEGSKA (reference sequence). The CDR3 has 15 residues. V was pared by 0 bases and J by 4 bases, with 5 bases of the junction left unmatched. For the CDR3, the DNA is TGCAGTGCTAGAGATTTTCGGGACAGGAATCAGCCCCAGCATTTT. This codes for CSARDFRDRNQPQHF.

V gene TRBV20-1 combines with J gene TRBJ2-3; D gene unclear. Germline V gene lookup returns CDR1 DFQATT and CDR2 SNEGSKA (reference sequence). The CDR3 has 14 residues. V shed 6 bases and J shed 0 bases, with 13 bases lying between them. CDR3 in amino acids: CSADRAESTDTQYF. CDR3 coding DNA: TGCAGTGCCGATCGGGCAGAAAGCACAGATACGCAGTATTTT.

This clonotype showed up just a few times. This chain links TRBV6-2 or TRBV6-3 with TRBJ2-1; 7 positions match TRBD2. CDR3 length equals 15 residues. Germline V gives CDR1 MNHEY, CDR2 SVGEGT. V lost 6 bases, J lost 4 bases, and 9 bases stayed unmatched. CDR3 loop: CASSTGGGTYNEQFF. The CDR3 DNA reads TGTGCCAGCAGCACGGGGGGAGGGACTTACAATGAGCAGTTCTTC.

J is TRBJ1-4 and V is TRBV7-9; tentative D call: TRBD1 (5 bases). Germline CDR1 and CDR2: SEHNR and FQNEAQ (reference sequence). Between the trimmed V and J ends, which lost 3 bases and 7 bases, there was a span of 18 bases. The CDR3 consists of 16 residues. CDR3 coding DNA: TGTGCCAGCAGCTTTTTCTTCCTGGGGGGGATTGAAAAACTGTTTTTT. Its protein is CASSFFFLGGIEKLFF. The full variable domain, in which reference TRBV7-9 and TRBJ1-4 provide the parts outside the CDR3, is DTGVSQNPRHKITKRGQNVTFRCDPISEHNRLYWYRQTLGQGPEFLTYFQNEAQLEKSRLLSDRFSAERPKGSFSTLEIQRTEQGDSAMYLCASSFFFLGGIEKLFFGSGTQLSVL.